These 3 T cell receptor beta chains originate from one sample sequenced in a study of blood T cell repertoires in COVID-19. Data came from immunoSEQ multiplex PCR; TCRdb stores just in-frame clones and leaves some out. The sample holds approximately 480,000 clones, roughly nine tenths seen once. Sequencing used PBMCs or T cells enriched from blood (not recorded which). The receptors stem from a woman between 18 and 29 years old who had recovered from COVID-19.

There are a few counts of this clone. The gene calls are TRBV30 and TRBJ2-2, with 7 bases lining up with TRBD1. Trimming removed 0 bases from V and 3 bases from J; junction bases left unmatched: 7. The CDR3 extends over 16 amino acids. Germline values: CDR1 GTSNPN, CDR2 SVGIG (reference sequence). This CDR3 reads CAWSVRGQGDTGELFF. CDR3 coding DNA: TGTGCCTGGAGTGTTCGTGGGCAGGGGGACACCGGGGAGCTGTTTTTT.

The CDR3 is CASSIGGTSGGGGELFF. The CDR3 DNA reads TGTGCCAGCAGCATCGGCGGGACTAGCGGGGGAGGCGGGGAGCTGTTTTTT. This sequence joins TRBV11-3 and TRBJ2-2; 14 bases line up with TRBD2. Germline V gene lookup returns CDR1 SGHNT and CDR2 YENEEA. CDR3 length: 17 amino acids. V trimming: 5 bases; J trimming: 7 bases; junction bases outside the gene matches: 9.

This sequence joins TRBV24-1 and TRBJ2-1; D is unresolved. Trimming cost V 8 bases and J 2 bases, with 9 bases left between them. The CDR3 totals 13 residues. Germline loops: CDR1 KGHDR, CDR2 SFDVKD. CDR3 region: CATTGSPYNEQFF. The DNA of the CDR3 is TGTGCCACCACGGGTAGCCCCTACAATGAGCAGTTCTTC.